The present T cell receptor (beta chain) was sequenced within a study of shared clonotypes between healthy human individuals. Study as a whole: Donors had three CD4 naive, three CD4 memory, two CD8 naive and one CD8 memory plate apiece.

CD45RO negativity and positive selection for CCR7 defined naive CD8 cells, a population that excluded terminally differentiated effector memory CD45RA+ cells. Some clones are missing from TCRdb's copy, which holds only in-frame ones; the method was immunoSEQ multiplex PCR. The table shows around 2,000,000 clones, with 90% to 95% occurring only once. Germline CDR1 reads SEHNR; CDR2 reads FQNEAQ (reference sequence). Trimming removed 1 base at V and 6 bases at J, with 12 bases between. The CDR3 is 15 residues long. Sequenced material: naive CD8+ T cells from PBMCs. J is TRBJ1-4 and V is TRBV7-9; D call uncertain. The sequence came from a man younger than 30 in good health. Some clones in this sample may be carry-over from other donors' samples. This CDR3 is CASSLEGGRHEKLFF. The CDR3 coding sequence is TGTGCCAGCAGCTTAGAGGGCGGACGACATGAAAAACTGTTTTTT.